The following is a TCR beta chain sequence with its context. Its antigen remains unidentified. Base-call qualities are not available, and no considerably larger clone is one nucleotide away. The source of the sample is a study of spatial heterogeneity in lung cancer (dated by TCRdb to between 2019 and 2020). About the full investigation: The donors were more than 65 patients from the lung TRACERx cohort who had early-stage, untreated non-small cell lung cancer. In the raw uncorrected reads, each unique combination of TCR and UMI appeared more than ten times on average. Nonsynonymous mutation counts, determined by whole-exome sequencing of tumor tissue, were related to TCR repertoire features. Both alpha and beta chains were TCR-sequenced in samples taken at surgery, namely 220 tumor regions, approximately 63 matched nontumor lung samples and about 52 PBMC samples. Beta-chain transcripts were consistently detected in greater numbers than alpha-chain transcripts, which likely reflects a higher abundance of beta-chain transcripts. Follow-up PBMC samples were sequenced whenever available, with a median time to follow-up of 2 to 3 years after resection. In non-small cell lung cancer, the study made a quantitative comparison of TCR alpha and beta repertoires among multiple tumor regions, matched nontumor lung and blood.

The CDR3 runs 16 residues from the cysteine to the phenylalanine. Just the 48-base CDR3 DNA is kept, in frame starting at base 1. Relative to germline, V is 2 bases shorter and J is 2 bases shorter, with 9 bases between their ends. CDR1 and CDR2, looked up from the germline V gene, are KGHDR and SFDVKD. Libraries were made using 5' RACE. TCRdb lists the instrument as NextSeq 500. The TCR library protocol attached a unique molecular identifier to each TCR cDNA molecule to allow correction of PCR and sequencing errors. The authors' pipeline ran thus. Decombinator tools were used for TCR identification, UMI-based error correction and CDR3 extraction. TCRs above a frequency of 2 per 1,000, corresponding to the top 1% of the tumor frequency distribution, were defined as expanded. Renyi diversity was calculated using the R vegan package after each repertoire was subsampled 100 times to 5,000 TCRs. CDR3 similarity networks were built from amino acid triplet string-kernel similarity, with CDR3s being connected when pairwise similarity was above 0.82. Using fastp trimming at Q25 and MiXCR clonotype assembly, TCRdb reanalyzed the public sequencing data and kept in-frame beta chains. When rows share a CDR3 protein, they turn into one entry using the most common DNA and genes. TCRdb, rather than the study authors, made the V and J calls. In this sample the table shows over 85,000 distinct CDR3 sequences, 15% to 20% of which occur a single time. The ten largest clones represent just over 20% of the sample.

Sample time point, as interpreted from the label and publication: blood at routine non-recurrence follow-up after resection. Without any cell sorting, TCR sequencing was performed on whole RNA extracted either from tumor and nontumor lung tissue or from cryopreserved PBMC samples. Patients were selected for TCR sequencing only if sufficient RNA was available from at least two tumor regions. The paper as a whole reports these results and caveats: Confirming at a functional level the hypothesis that regional TCRs recognize regional mutations was considered to require additional single-cell paired TCR alpha and beta sequencing. Only around 15 patients were included in the comparisons of baseline and follow-up blood repertoires. Ubiquitous expanded tumor TCRs were detected in blood more often at tumor resection than at routine follow-up.

This material consisted of PBMCs, taken at follow-up. The origin of this receptor is a male donor with early-stage non-small cell lung cancer. The chain is assembled from TRBV24-1 and TRBJ2-6, with the D gene call left open. The encoded CDR3 is CATSDSSEPGANVLTF. The nucleotide sequence is TGTGCCACCAGTGATTCCTCCGAGCCTGGGGCCAACGTCCTGACTTTC.